A single sample gave rise to the 12 T cell receptor beta chains below, sequenced in a study of T-cell memory formation after mild COVID-19. TCRdb redid the calling of the 5' RACE reads with MiXCR, one entry per CDR3 protein. The sample shows roughly 28,000 distinct CDR3 sequences, 12% of them seen only once. Sequenced: PBMCs or a T cell subset sorted from them (not recorded which). All receptors derive from an adult woman who had mild COVID-19 (a few samples of this study predate the infection). Cell type and time point are not known.

Ten or more counts support this clonotype. The chain has TRBV12-3 or TRBV12-4 and TRBJ2-5; D remains unclear. The CDR3 extends over 14 amino acids. V was clipped by 0 bases and J by 3 bases, with 8 bases between them. CDR3 nucleotide sequence: TGTGCCAGCAGTTTAGCGGTGGCCGAAGAGACCCAGTACTTC. It translates to CASSLAVAEETQYF.

This clonotype was seen at least ten times. Here the CDR3 reads CASSRLAGDYEQYF. DNA for the CDR3: TGCGCCAGCAGCAGACTAGCGGGGGATTACGAGCAGTACTTC. This rearrangement joins TRBV4-1 to TRBJ2-7; TRBD2 matches 12 bases. This CDR3 has 14 residues. V was pared by 5 bases and J by 4 bases, with 3 bases of the junction left unmatched. Per the germline V gene, CDR1 is MGHRA and CDR2 is YSYEKL.

This clonotype was seen ten or more times. The V gene is TRBV9, the J gene TRBJ2-1, with 10 bases matching TRBD2. The CDR3 loop spans 15 amino acids. V lost 4 bases, J lost 3 bases, and 4 bases stayed unmatched. Germline CDR1 reads SGDLS; CDR2 reads YYNGEE. The CDR3 bases are TGTGCCAGCAGCCCAACTAGCGGGAACTACAATGAGCAGTTCTTC. It codes for CASSPTSGNYNEQFF.

This clonotype was recorded many times. The rearrangement uses TRBV6-4 and TRBJ2-3, with TRBD2 matching 9 bases. The ends lost 2 bases at V and 4 bases at J; junction bases unmatched: 4. Germline assignment: CDR1 MRHNA and CDR2 SNTAGT. CDR3 length equals 15 residues. The CDR3 spells CASSDQRGEADTQYF. CDR3 coding DNA: TGTGCCAGCAGTGACCAGCGGGGGGAAGCAGATACGCAGTATTTT.

This clonotype was recorded many times. This sequence joins TRBV10-3 and TRBJ2-1, with 10 bases fitting TRBD1. The V gene's germline CDR1 is ENHRY and CDR2 SYGVKD. V lost 10 bases, J lost 6 bases, and 9 bases stayed unmatched. The CDR3 contains 14 residues. The CDR3 sequence: CATRPGQGFNEQFF. CDR3 DNA sequence: TGTGCCACCAGGCCGGGACAGGGGTTCAATGAGCAGTTCTTC.

The sample holds a few counts of this clonotype. The CDR3, as DNA: TGTGCCAGCAGTGAGTCGGGGGTCGGGGGATCACCCCTCCACTTT. Its protein is CASSESGVGGSPLHF. The chain joins TRBV2 to TRBJ1-6; TRBD1 might be the D (5 bases). Germline lookup yields CDR1 SNHLY and CDR2 FYNNEI. V gave up 3 bases and J gave up 10 bases, with 16 bases separating them. CDR3 length: 15 amino acids.

This clonotype was observed many times. The rearrangement joins TRBV18 to TRBJ1-2, with 7 bases identical to TRBD1. This CDR3 is 14 amino acids long. J gave up 4 bases and V 4 bases, and 6 bases lay outside the gene matches. CDR1 is KGHSH, CDR2 LQKENI, per germline. CDR3: CASSREGGGYGYTF. Written as DNA, the CDR3 is TGTGCCAGCTCACGGGAAGGGGGCGGCTATGGCTACACCTTC.

This clonotype was detected ten times or more. This chain links TRBV15 with TRBJ2-5; D uncertain. Germline CDR1 LNHNV, CDR2 YYDKDF (reference sequence). Between the trimmed V and J ends, which lost 4 bases and 1 base, there was a span of 7 bases. The CDR3 consists of 13 residues. The CDR3 protein is CATSKGVQETQYF. Here the CDR3 DNA reads TGTGCCACCAGCAAAGGAGTCCAAGAGACCCAGTACTTC.

This clonotype is judged medium-sized. The rearrangement joins TRBV11-3 to TRBJ2-7, with TRBD2 matching 12 bases. Germline V CDR1 and CDR2: SGHNT, YENEEA. Unmatched junction bases numbered 11, after V lost 5 bases and J lost 3 bases. This CDR3 contains 17 residues. The CDR3 spells CASSHGLAGGPGYEQYF. CDR3 DNA: TGTGCCAGCAGCCACGGCCTAGCGGGAGGGCCAGGCTACGAGCAGTACTTC.

This clonotype came up many times. V gene TRBV10-3 combines with J gene TRBJ2-7, with D possibly being TRBD1 or TRBD2 (5 bases each). CDR3 length equals 15 residues. Trimming pared 1 base from V and 5 bases from J, leaving 15 bases between. Germline V gives CDR1 ENHRY, CDR2 SYGVKD. The CDR3 protein is CAISEWGTPSDEQYF. In DNA form, the CDR3 reads TGTGCCATCAGTGAGTGGGGGACGCCCTCGGACGAGCAGTACTTC.

In its sample, this clonotype was seen many times. V is TRBV7-2 and J is TRBJ2-5; D remains unclear. Trimming cost V 2 bases and J 4 bases, with 11 bases left between them. CDR1 is SGHTA and CDR2 is FQGNSA in the germline V gene. This CDR3 is built from 14 residues. The CDR3 spells CASSLRASRETQYF. CDR3 coding DNA: TGTGCCAGCAGCTTACGTGCATCGAGAGAGACCCAGTACTTC.

This clonotype was detected many times. The chain links TRBV12-3 or TRBV12-4 to TRBJ1-1, with 11 bases that match TRBD1. This CDR3 has 16 amino acids. The J segment lost 1 base and the V segment lost 6 bases, leaving 7 bases of the junction unmatched. CDR3 amino acids: CASRSGQGAKNTEAFF. CDR3 DNA sequence: TGTGCCAGCAGATCCGGACAGGGGGCCAAGAACACTGAAGCTTTCTTT.